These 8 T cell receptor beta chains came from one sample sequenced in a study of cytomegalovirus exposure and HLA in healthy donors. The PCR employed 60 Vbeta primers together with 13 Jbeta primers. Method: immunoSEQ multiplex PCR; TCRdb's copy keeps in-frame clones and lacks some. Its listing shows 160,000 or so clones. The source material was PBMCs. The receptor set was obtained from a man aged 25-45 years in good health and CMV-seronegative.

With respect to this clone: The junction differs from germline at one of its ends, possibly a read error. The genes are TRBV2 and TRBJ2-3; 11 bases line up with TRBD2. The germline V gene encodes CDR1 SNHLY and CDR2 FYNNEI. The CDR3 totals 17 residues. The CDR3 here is CASREGLAGTSTDTQYF. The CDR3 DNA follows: TGTGCCAGCAGAGAAGGACTAGCGGGTACCTCCACAGATACGCAGTATTTT. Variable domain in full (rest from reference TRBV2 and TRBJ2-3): EPEVTQTPSHQVTQMGQEVILRCVPISNHLYFYWYRQILGQKVEFLVSFYNNEISEKSEIFDDQFSVERPDGSNFTLKIRSTKLEDSAMYFCASREGLAGTSTDTQYFGPGTRLTVL.

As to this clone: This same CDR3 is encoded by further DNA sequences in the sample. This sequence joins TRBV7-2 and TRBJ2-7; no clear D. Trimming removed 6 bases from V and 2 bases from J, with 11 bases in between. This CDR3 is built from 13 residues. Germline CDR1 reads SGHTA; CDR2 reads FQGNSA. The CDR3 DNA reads TGTGCCAGCAGTCTCGCCCGAGCCTACGAGCAGTACTTC. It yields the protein CASSLARAYEQYF.

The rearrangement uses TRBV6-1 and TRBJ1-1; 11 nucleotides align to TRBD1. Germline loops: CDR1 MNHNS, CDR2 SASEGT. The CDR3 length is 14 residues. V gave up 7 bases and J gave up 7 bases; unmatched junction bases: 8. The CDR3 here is CASKRTGGPYEAFF. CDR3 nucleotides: TGTGCCAGCAAGAGGACAGGGGGCCCCTATGAAGCTTTCTTT.

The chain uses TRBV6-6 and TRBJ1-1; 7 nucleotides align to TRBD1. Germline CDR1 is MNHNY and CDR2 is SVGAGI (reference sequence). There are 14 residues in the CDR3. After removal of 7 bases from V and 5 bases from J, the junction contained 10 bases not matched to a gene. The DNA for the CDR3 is TGTGCCAGCAATCTTAGAGGGGGCGAGACTGAAGCTTTCTTT. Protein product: CASNLRGGETEAFF.

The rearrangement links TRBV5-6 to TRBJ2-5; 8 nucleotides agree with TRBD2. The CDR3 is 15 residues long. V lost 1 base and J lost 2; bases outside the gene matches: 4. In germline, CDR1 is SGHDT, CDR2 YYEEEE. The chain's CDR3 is CASSLRGGAQETQYF. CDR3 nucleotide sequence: TGTGCCAGCAGCTTGCGGGGGGGGGCACAAGAGACCCAGTACTTC.

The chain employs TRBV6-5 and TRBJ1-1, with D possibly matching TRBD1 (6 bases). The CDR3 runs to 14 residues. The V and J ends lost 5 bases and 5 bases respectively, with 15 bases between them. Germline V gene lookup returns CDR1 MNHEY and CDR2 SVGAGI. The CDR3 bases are TGTGCCAGCAGTGGGCAGGGGTGGGGGACTGAAGCTTTCTTT. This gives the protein CASSGQGWGTEAFF.

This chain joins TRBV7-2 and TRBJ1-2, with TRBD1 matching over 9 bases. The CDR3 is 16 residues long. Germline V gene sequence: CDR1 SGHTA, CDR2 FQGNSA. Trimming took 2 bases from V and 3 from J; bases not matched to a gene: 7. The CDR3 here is CASSLYLTGGDYGYTF. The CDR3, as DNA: TGTGCCAGCAGCTTATACTTAACAGGGGGCGACTATGGCTACACCTTC.

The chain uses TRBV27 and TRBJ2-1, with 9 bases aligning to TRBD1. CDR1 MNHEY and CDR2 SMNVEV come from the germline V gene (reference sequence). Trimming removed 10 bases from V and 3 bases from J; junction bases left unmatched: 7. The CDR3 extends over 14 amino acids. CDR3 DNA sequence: TGTGCCACCAAACAGGGGGCTTTCTACAATGAGCAGTTCTTC. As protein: CATKQGAFYNEQFF.